Described below is a single TCR beta chain sequence and its context. The data were obtained in a study of blood T cell repertoires in COVID-19. Study at large: Some COVID-19 samples were acute and others convalescent; all came from the United States, Italy and Spain. PBMCs, B-cell-depleted T cells, or T cells were the source of the cDNA or gDNA that made up the material.

Per germline, CDR1 LGHDT and CDR2 YNNKEL (reference sequence). This CDR3 is 16 amino acids long. V dropped 5 bases and J dropped 10; count of bases not matched to a gene: 14. Repertoires were generated with immunoSEQ multiplex PCR, while TCRdb's copy carries only in-frame clones and drops some. This repertoire shows 250,000 or so clones, 70% to 85% found once; its top ten account for 1.5% to 2%. The specimen sequenced was peripheral blood. The TCR originated in a woman at least 80 years old with acute or convalescent COVID-19. This chain joins TRBV3-1 (or the pseudogene TRBV3-2) and TRBJ1-6; 7 nucleotides match TRBD1. CDR3 DNA: TGTGCCAGCAGCGAATGGTTCACAGGGGTAAAGTCACCCCTCCACTTT. As protein: CASSEWFTGVKSPLHF.